One TCR beta chain is described in this entry. Germline trimming cut 0 bases from V and 4 bases from J; bases unmatched to any gene: 3. CDR1 SGHTS and CDR2 YDEGEE come from the germline V gene. The CDR3 is 14 residues long. These data originate in a study of T cell changes during pregnancy in multiple sclerosis. Profiled with immunoSEQ multiplex PCR; TCRdb holds only in-frame clones, not every one. Among about 40,000 clones, under 95% were seen once, and the ten largest hold 10% to 15%. This sequence was found in a female donor with multiple sclerosis, enrolled in a pregnancy study. Source: CD8+ T cells from peripheral blood mononuclear cells, taken in the first trimester of pregnancy. The rearrangement uses TRBV5-8 and TRBJ1-2; TRBD1 matches 7 bases. The CDR3 sequence is CASSLDRGSYGYTF. DNA of the CDR3: TGTGCCAGCAGCTTGGACAGGGGTAGCTATGGCTACACCTTC.